This is a list of T cell receptor beta chains from one sample in a study of T-cell reconstitution after alpha-beta-depleted transplantation in children. TCRdb ran MiXCR on the PCR reads and lists one entry per CDR3 protein. The sample carries about 440,000 distinct CDR3 sequences, about 45% recorded once. The source material was PBMCs, sampled before TCRalphabeta/CD19-depleted stem cell transplant. These receptors originate from a girl under 10 years old with aplastic anemia, due to receive a stem cell transplant. Both conserved end residues are part of each CDR3. The order of the fields is D gene, clone size, J gene, V gene, CDR3 protein, CDR3 DNA. D genes are given only for firm matches. Some rows mark clone size as missing; the rest say once, few, many or name a class of expanded clone.

.	.	TRBJ2-4	TRBV5-1	CASSLEGRLAKNIQYF	TGCGCCAGCAGCTTGGAAGGCCGATTAGCCAAAAACATTCAGTACTTC
TRBD1	.	TRBJ1-4	TRBV7-9	CASSHYWDRGTQEEKLFF	TGTGCCAGCAGCCACTACTGGGACAGGGGGACCCAGGAGGAAAAACTGTTTTTT
.	many	TRBJ2-7	TRBV6-1	CASSEAPGHIRF	TGTGCCAGCAGTGAGGCCCCGGGACACATTAGGTTC
.	.	TRBJ1-5	TRBV6-5	CASSYSLGSNQPQHF	TGTGCCAGCAGTTACTCGTTGGGGAGCAATCAGCCCCAGCATTTT
.	.	TRBJ1-4	TRBV7-2	CASSLVFNRPEEKLFF	TGTGCCAGCAGCTTAGTCTTCAACAGGCCAGAAGAAAAACTGTTTTTT
.	many	TRBJ1-1	TRBV5-1	CASSLVEGISTEAFF	TGCGCCAGCAGCTTGGTGGAGGGAATCAGCACTGAAGCTTTCTTT
.	few	TRBJ2-7	TRBV20-1	CSASRTKTYEQYF	TGCAGTGCTAGTCGGACAAAAACCTACGAGCAGTACTTC
TRBD1	many	TRBJ2-3	TRBV9	CASSVAGTGYTDTQYF	TGTGCCAGCAGCGTAGCCGGGACAGGCTACACAGATACGCAGTATTTT
.	.	TRBJ2-3	TRBV3-1	CASSQDMRDTQYF	TGTGCCAGCAGCCAAGATATGAGAGATACGCAGTATTTT
.	.	TRBJ1-1	TRBV24-1	CATRRGTEAFF	TGTGCCACCCGTCGGGGTACTGAAGCTTTCTTT
TRBD2	.	TRBJ2-1	TRBV2	CASTGTSGASYNGQFF	TGTGCCAGCACAGGGACTAGCGGGGCCTCCTACAATGGGCAGTTCTTC
.	.	TRBJ2-3	TRBV29-1	CSVVFGGPTDTQYF	TGCAGCGTTGTGTTTGGGGGGCCAACAGATACGCAGTATTTT
TRBD1	.	TRBJ2-7	TRBV29-1	CSVIGGDYEQYF	TGCAGCGTCATAGGGGGCGATTACGAGCAGTACTTC
TRBD2	.	TRBJ2-3	TRBV12-3/TRBV12-4	CASSFPGLAGGGTQYF	TGTGCCAGCAGTTTCCCGGGACTAGCGGGAGGTGGTACGCAGTATTTT
TRBD2	many	TRBJ2-7	TRBV20-1	CSSSTSGLSYEQYF	TGCAGTTCCTCAACTAGCGGACTCTCCTACGAGCAGTACTTC
TRBD1	.	TRBJ2-2	TRBV7-6	CASSLVGQGLPGELFF	TGTGCCAGCAGCTTAGTCGGACAGGGGTTACCCGGGGAGCTGTTTTTT
TRBD2	.	TRBJ2-2	TRBV5-5	CASSGPLAGDTGELFF	TGTGCCAGCAGCGGCCCGCTAGCGGGAGATACCGGGGAGCTGTTTTTT
.	once	TRBJ1-5	TRBV5-1	CASSLVPDQPQHF	TGCGCCAGCAGCTTGGTTCCGGATCAGCCCCAGCATTTT
.	.	TRBJ2-3	TRBV3-1	CASSGYGGPRGDTQYF	TGTGCCAGCAGCGGCTACGGGGGCCCACGGGGAGATACGCAGTATTTT
TRBD2	many	TRBJ2-1	TRBV9	CASRESAGGIDEQFF	TGTGCCAGCAGAGAGTCAGCGGGAGGTATAGATGAGCAGTTCTTC
.	.	TRBJ1-1	TRBV20-1	CSARVRGRGTEAFF	TGCAGTGCTAGAGTGCGAGGGCGGGGCACTGAAGCTTTCTTT
.	.	TRBJ2-2	TRBV20-1	CSALRAGFTGELFF	TGCAGTGCTCTTCGGGCAGGGTTCACCGGGGAGCTGTTTTTT
TRBD1	few	TRBJ2-3	TRBV5-1	CASSNQDRGWTDTQYF	TGCGCCAGCAGCAACCAAGACAGGGGTTGGACAGATACGCAGTATTTT
TRBD1	many	TRBJ2-2	TRBV27	CASRWDSRSGELFF	TGTGCCAGCAGGTGGGACAGCCGCTCCGGGGAGCTGTTTTTT
TRBD2	many	TRBJ2-1	TRBV15	CATSREVLSGLAATYNEQFF	TGTGCCACCAGCAGAGAAGTCTTAAGCGGACTAGCGGCGACCTACAATGAGCAGTTCTTC
.	many	TRBJ2-5	TRBV5-6	CASSFRRIQETQYF	TGTGCCAGCAGCTTCAGGCGAATCCAAGAGACCCAGTACTTC
.	.	TRBJ2-7	TRBV5-1	CASSFTSGRDYEQYF	TGCGCCAGCAGCTTCACCTCCGGGCGTGACTACGAGCAGTACTTC
.	many	TRBJ2-3	TRBV6-6	CASRSLQGGTQYF	TGTGCCAGCAGATCCCTCCAAGGAGGGACGCAGTATTTT
TRBD1	.	TRBJ2-5	TRBV15	CATSRGGTGEETQYF	TGTGCCACCAGCAGAGGGGGGACAGGGGAAGAGACCCAGTACTTC
.	.	TRBJ1-1	TRBV7-2	CASRSDRSAFMNTEAFF	TGTGCCAGCAGATCCGACCGGTCTGCGTTCATGAACACTGAAGCTTTCTTT
.	.	TRBJ2-7	TRBV6-5	CASSYSYRANTYEQYF	TGTGCCAGCAGTTACTCCTACAGGGCGAATACCTACGAGCAGTACTTC
.	.	TRBJ2-5	TRBV29-1	CSAGSLTGETQYF	TGCAGCGCCGGGTCCTTAACAGGAGAGACCCAGTACTTC
.	.	TRBJ2-1	TRBV6-2/TRBV6-3	CASRQANEQFF	TGTGCCAGCAGGCAGGCTAATGAGCAGTTCTTC
.	.	TRBJ2-7	TRBV7-9	CASSSQGTGYEQYF	TGTGCCAGCAGCTCGCAGGGGACGGGCTACGAGCAGTACTTC
TRBD2	.	TRBJ2-1	TRBV3-1	CASSQDPALAGVNEQFF	TGTGCCAGCAGCCAAGATCCCGCTTTAGCGGGAGTCAATGAGCAGTTCTTC
.	.	TRBJ2-5	TRBV20-1	CSARLSQTKETQYF	TGCAGTGCTAGACTGTCACAGACAAAAGAGACCCAGTACTTC
.	.	TRBJ1-5	TRBV20-1	CSVASVGGMGQPQHF	TGCAGTGTTGCGAGTGTAGGGGGTATGGGACAGCCCCAGCATTTT
.	.	TRBJ1-3	TRBV15	CATSRDRGVRNTIYF	TGTGCCACCAGCAGAGATCGCGGGGTTAGGAACACCATATATTTT
TRBD2	.	TRBJ2-7	TRBV20-1	CSASGGDSYEQYF	TGCAGTGCGAGCGGGGGGGACTCCTACGAGCAGTACTTC
.	once	TRBJ2-7	TRBV20-1	CSARDRSYSYEQYF	TGCAGTGCTAGGGACAGATCTTACTCCTACGAGCAGTACTTC
.	few	TRBJ1-1	TRBV12-3/TRBV12-4	CASSLGLAFF	TGTGCCAGCAGTTTGGGGCTAGCTTTCTTT
TRBD2	.	TRBJ2-2	TRBV29-1	CSVANWGTSGTGELFF	TGCAGCGTTGCCAACTGGGGGACTAGCGGGACCGGGGAGCTGTTTTTT